The entry that follows covers one T cell receptor beta chain sequence. Antigen: not known. This entry belongs to a study of T cells after yellow fever vaccination. The overall study: SMART-Seq v4 Ultra Low Input handled preparation of low-cell-number fractions.

TCR cDNA, made by 5'RACE template switching, carried an added universal primer site and UMIs. TCRdb re-called the 5' RACE reads through MiXCR, storing one row per CDR3 protein. Here the sample spans just under 600,000 distinct CDR3 sequences, around an eighth being singletons. V lost 3 bases, J lost 0 bases, and 3 bases lay in between. Germline values: CDR1 LGHNT, CDR2 FRNRAP. This CDR3 is built from 12 residues. Findings and caveats of the study: Most clones from primary vaccination were detected again post-booster (roughly 96% CD4, 88% CD8).

The sequence was obtained from a man aged 30 to 39 who received the YFV17D yellow fever vaccine. The chain uses TRBV12-5 and TRBJ2-7; the D is unclear. The starting material was PBMCs, obtained on the day of the yellow fever booster vaccination. CDR3 loop: CASGLNSYEQYF. CDR3 DNA: TGTGCTAGTGGTTTAAACTCCTACGAGCAGTACTTC.